The T cell receptor beta chain under discussion was sequenced for a study of cytomegalovirus exposure and HLA in healthy donors. Losses at the gene ends were 2 bases for V and 5 bases for J; bases not matched to a gene: 5. CDR1 is SGHTA and CDR2 is FQGNSA in the germline V gene. This CDR3 has 16 amino acids. Researchers ran the PCR with 60 Vbeta and 13 Jbeta primers. Produced via immunoSEQ multiplex PCR; TCRdb's table is partial and in-frame only. This table has about 70,000 clones, approximately 60% appearing once. The clonotype comes from a young man in good health and CMV-seronegative. Sequenced input: PBMCs. This sequence joins TRBV7-2 and TRBJ2-5; 13 nucleotides line up with TRBD2. The CDR3 DNA is TGTGCCAGCAGCTTAACTAGCGGGGGGGCGTGGGAGACCCAGTACTTC. It translates to CASSLTSGGAWETQYF.